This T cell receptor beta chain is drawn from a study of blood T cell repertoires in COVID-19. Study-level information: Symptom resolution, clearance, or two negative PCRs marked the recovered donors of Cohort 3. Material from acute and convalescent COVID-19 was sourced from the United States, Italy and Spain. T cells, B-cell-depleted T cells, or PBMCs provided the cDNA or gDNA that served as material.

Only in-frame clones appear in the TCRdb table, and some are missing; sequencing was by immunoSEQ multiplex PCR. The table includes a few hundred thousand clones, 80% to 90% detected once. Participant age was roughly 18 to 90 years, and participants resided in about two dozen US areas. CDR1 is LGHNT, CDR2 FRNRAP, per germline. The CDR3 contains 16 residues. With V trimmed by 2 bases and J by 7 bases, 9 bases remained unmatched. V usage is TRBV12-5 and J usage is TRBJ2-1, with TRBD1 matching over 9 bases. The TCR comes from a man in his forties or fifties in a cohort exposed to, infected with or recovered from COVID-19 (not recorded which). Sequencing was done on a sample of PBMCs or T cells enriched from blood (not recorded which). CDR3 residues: CASGLILTGGLNEQFF. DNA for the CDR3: TGTGCTAGTGGTTTGATCCTTACAGGGGGCCTGAATGAGCAGTTCTTC.